Included here is one TCR beta chain sequence, with context. The antigen is undetermined. Clones were read by immunoSEQ multiplex PCR, and TCRdb kept only the in-frame ones, dropping some. The table has about 1,200 clones, 90% seen once. Repeated repertoire sampling spanned the course of chemoradiotherapy. V lost 0 bases and J lost 5; bases outside the gene matches: 3. Germline assignment: CDR1 SGDLS and CDR2 YYNGEE. The CDR3 extends over 14 amino acids. This sample was taken from a study of chemoradiotherapy in HPV16-positive cancers. Overall study results and limits: HPV-responsive T-cell expansion during chemoradiotherapy was linked to improved recurrence-free survival in HPV16-positive patients.

This sample comprised tumor tissue, obtained from a patient who underwent chemoradiotherapy. The chain combines TRBV9 with TRBJ2-7; 9 bases are a match to TRBD1. The clonotype was recovered from a human donor with HPV-associated anogenital cancer. In DNA, the CDR3 is TGTGCCAGCAGCGTAGAGGGGGACAGGGACGAGCAGTACTTC. Amino acids: CASSVEGDRDEQYF.